This T cell receptor beta chain is drawn from a study of early stage breast cancer tumors. The CDR3 has 14 residues. Germline CDR1 LNHDA, CDR2 SQIVND (reference sequence). The V and J ends lost 3 bases and 6 bases respectively, with 11 bases between them. Each sample had two DNA replicates, approximately 0.49 ug blood or roughly 1.4 ug tissue. The data were produced by immunoSEQ multiplex PCR, yet TCRdb's version contains in-frame clones alone and is incomplete. The sample yields more than 65,000 clones, more than 70% seen once. Concerning this clone: Its antigen is currently unknown.

Overall study findings and caveats: Enriched TCRB sequences shared across patients were mostly commonly generated sequences. Tumors had 2 to 3-fold higher T cell density than normal breast. Tumor and normal breast were distinguished via blood comparison in most of the 16 patients.

The chain links TRBV19 to TRBJ1-4; D not resolved. This sequence was found in a person aged 40-50 years with breast cancer. Sequenced input: blood. The CDR3 bases are TGTGCCAGTAGTATTCGAAGGGAGGATGAAAAACTGTTTTTT. Translated: CASSIRREDEKLFF.